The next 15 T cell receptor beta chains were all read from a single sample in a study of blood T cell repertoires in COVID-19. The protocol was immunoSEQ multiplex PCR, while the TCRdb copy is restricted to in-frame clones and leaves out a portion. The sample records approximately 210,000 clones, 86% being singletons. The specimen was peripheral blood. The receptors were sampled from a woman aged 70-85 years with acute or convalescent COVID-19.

CDR3 DNA: TGTGCCAGCAGTCCCGGGACAGATTACTATGGCTACACCTTC. Translation: CASSPGTDYYGYTF. The V gene is TRBV6-2 or TRBV6-3, the J gene TRBJ1-2; 7 nucleotides line up with TRBD1. CDR3 length: 14 amino acids. Germline V gene data show CDR1 as MNHEY and CDR2 as SVGEGT. Trimming cost V 5 bases and J 3 bases; bases outside gene matches: 6.

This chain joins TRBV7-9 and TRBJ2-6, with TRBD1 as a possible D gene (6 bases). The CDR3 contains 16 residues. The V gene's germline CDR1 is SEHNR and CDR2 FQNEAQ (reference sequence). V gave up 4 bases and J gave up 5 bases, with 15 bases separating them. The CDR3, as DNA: TGTGCCAGCAGCTCCAGGGGAACACAGAGGGCCAACGTCCTGACTTTC. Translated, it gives CASSSRGTQRANVLTF.

CDR3 region: CASSLSGTGGYEQYF. DNA of the CDR3: TGTGCCAGCAGCCTGTCCGGGACAGGGGGCTACGAGCAGTACTTC. The chain combines TRBV11-2 with TRBJ2-7, with 11 bases lining up with TRBD1. V dropped 5 bases and J dropped 3; count of bases not matched to a gene: 6. The CDR3 has 15 residues. Germline V gene lookup returns CDR1 SGHAT and CDR2 FQNNGV.

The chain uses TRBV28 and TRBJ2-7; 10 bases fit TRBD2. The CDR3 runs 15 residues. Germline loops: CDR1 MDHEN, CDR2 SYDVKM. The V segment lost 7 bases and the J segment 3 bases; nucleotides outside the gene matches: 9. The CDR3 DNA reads TGTGCCAGCACCTCCTATTCTAGCGGGAGCTACGAGCAGTACTTC. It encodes CASTSYSSGSYEQYF. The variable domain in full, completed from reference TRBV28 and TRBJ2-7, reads DVKVTQSSRYLVKRTGEKVFLECVQDMDHENMFWYRQDPGLGLRLIYFSYDVKMKEKGDIPEGYSVSREKKERFSLILESASTNQTSMYLCASTSYSSGSYEQYFGPGTRLTVT.

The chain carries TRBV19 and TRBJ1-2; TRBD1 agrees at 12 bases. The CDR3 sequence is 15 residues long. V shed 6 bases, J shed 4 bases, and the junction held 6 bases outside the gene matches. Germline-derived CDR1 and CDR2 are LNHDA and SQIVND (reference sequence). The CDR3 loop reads CASRGQGARSYGYTF. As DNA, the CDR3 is TGTGCCAGTAGGGGACAGGGGGCGCGGAGCTATGGCTACACCTTC. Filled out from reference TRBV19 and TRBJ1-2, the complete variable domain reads DGGITQSPKYLFRKEGQNVTLSCEQNLNHDAMYWYRQDPGQGLRLIYYSQIVNDFQKGDIAEGYSVSREKKESFPLTVTSAQKNPTAFYLCASRGQGARSYGYTFGSGTRLTVV.

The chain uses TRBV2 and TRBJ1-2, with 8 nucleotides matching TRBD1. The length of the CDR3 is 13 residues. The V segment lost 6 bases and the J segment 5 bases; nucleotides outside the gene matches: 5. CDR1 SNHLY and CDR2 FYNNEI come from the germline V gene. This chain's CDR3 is CASRADRAYGYTF. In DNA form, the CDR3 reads TGTGCCAGCAGAGCGGACAGGGCATATGGCTACACCTTC.

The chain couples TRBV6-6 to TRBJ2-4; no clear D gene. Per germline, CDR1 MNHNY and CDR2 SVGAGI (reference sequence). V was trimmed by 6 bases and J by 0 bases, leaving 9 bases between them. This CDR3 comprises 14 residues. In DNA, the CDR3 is TGTGCCAGCAGCCCCGCTATAGCCAAAAACATTCAGTACTTC. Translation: CASSPAIAKNIQYF.

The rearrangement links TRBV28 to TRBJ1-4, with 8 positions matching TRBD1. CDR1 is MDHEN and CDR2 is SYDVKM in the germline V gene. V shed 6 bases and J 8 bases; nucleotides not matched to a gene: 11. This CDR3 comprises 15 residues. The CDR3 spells CASRELRDRSEKLFF. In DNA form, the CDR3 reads TGTGCCAGCAGGGAGCTCCGGGACAGGAGCGAAAAACTGTTTTTT.

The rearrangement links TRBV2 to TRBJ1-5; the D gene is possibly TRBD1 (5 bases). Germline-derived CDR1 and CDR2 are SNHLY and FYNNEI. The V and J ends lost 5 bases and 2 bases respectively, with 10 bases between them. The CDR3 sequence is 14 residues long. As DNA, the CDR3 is TGTGCCAGCAGTAGGGCGGGGGGCAATCAGCCCCAGCATTTT. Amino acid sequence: CASSRAGGNQPQHF.

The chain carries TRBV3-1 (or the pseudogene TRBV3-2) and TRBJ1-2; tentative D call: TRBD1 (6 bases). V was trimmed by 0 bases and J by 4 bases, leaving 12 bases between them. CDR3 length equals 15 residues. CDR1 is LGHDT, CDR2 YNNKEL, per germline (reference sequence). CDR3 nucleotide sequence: TGTGCCAGCAGCCAAGATGGCAGGGGCGTCTATGGCTACACCTTC. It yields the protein CASSQDGRGVYGYTF.

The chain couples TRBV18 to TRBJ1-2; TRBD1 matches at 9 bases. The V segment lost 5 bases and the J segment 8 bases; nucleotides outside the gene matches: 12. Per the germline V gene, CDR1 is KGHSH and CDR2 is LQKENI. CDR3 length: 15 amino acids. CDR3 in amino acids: CASSAADRGGRGYTF. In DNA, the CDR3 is TGTGCCAGCTCAGCAGCCGACAGGGGGGGTCGGGGCTACACCTTC.

The CDR3 loop is CASSPVQGDTEAFF. The CDR3 DNA sequence: TGTGCCAGCAGCCCTGTTCAGGGTGACACTGAAGCTTTCTTT. The chain is built from TRBV5-6 and TRBJ1-1; tentatively, D is TRBD1 (5 bases). The CDR3 loop spans 14 amino acids. Trimming took 4 bases from V and 3 from J, leaving 13 bases between them. Germline loops: CDR1 SGHDT, CDR2 YYEEEE.

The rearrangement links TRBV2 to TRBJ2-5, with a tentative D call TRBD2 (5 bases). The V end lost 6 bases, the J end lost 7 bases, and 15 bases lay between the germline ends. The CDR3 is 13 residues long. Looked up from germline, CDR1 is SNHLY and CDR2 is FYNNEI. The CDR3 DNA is TGTGCCAGCAGGCCACAGAAAGGAGGGACCCAGTACTTC. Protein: CASRPQKGGTQYF.

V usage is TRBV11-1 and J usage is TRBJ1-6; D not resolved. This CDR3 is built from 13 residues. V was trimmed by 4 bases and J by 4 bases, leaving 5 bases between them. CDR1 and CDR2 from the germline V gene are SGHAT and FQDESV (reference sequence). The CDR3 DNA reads TGTGCCAGCAGCTCGGGATATAATTCACCCCTCCACTTT. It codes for CASSSGYNSPLHF.

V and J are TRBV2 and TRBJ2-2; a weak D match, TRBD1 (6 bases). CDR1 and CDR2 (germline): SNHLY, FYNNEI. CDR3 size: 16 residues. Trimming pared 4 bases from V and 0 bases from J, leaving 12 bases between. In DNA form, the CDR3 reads TGTGCCAGCAGTGGACAGGAAGGGGCGAACACCGGGGAGCTGTTTTTT. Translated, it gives CASSGQEGANTGELFF.